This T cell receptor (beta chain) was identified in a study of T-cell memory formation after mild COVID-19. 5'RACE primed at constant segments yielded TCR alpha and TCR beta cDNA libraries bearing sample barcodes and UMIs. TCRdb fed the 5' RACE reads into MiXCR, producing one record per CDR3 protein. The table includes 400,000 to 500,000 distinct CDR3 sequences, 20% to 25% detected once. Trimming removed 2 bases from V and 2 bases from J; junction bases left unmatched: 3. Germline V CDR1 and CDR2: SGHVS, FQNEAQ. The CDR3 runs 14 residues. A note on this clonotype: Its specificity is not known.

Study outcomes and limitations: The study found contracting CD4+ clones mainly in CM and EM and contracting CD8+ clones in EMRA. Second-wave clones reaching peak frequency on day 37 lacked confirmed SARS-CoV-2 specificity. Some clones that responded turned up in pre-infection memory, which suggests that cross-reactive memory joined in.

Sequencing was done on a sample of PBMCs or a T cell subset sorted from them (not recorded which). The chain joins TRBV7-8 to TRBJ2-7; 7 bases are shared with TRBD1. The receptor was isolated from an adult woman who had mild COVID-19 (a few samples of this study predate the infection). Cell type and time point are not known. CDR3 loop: CASSLRDSAYEQYF. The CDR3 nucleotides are TGTGCCAGCAGCTTAAGGGACAGCGCCTACGAGCAGTACTTC.